This T cell receptor (beta chain) derives from a study of read filtering for tumor transcriptome and immune sequencing. Study context: Transcriptome libraries were built from DNase-treated RNA. Study-wide findings and caveats: Without single-read clonotypes, shared clonotype proportions correlated more between IR-seq and RNA-seq. About 77% of IR-seq clonotypes had a single read, yet these held about 3.6% of reads.

V gave up 4 bases and J gave up 0 bases, with 11 bases separating them. CDR1 and CDR2 (germline): SGHNT, YYREEE (reference sequence). The length of the CDR3 is 15 residues. From about 400 ng of RNA, a library with molecular barcoded alpha/delta and beta/gamma adaptors was made. TCRdb recomputed calls from the reads with MiXCR, one row per CDR3 protein. Of some 46,000 distinct CDR3 sequences in the sample, about 12% are singletons; the top ten hold roughly 15%. This clonotype was observed many times. The antigen is unknown. The receptor's source is a donor aged 40 or over with multiple myeloma. The sequenced sample was a population of CD138-negative cells sorted from bone marrow. The chain has TRBV5-4 and TRBJ2-1; TRBD1 or TRBD2 may be the D gene (5 bases each). The CDR3 bases are TGTGCCAGCAGCCTCCGGGACCTCTCCTACAATGAGCAGTTCTTC. It is translated as CASSLRDLSYNEQFF. Looking up the rest from reference TRBV5-4 and TRBJ2-1 gives the full variable domain: ETGVTQSPTHLIKTRGQQVTLRCSSQSGHNTVSWYQQALGQGPQFIFQYYREEENGRGNFPPRFSGLQFPNYSSELNVNALELDDSALYLCASSLRDLSYNEQFFGPGTRLTVL.